Included here is one T cell receptor (beta chain) sequence, with context. The antigen is not known. The CDR3 runs 14 residues. Looked up from germline, CDR1 is KGHDR and CDR2 is SFDVKD. Trimming removed 5 bases at V and 1 base at J, with 9 bases between. This record belongs to a study of T cell responses to AZD1222 COVID-19 vaccine. Overall study findings and caveats: Baseline seropositivity characterized only a handful of AZD1222 recipients. Reports say nearly half of spike-specific TCRs go after unmutated variant regions. Repertoire collection took place solely once the T cell response had peaked.

Produced via immunoSEQ multiplex PCR; TCRdb's table is partial and in-frame only. The table includes more than 95,000 clones, 75% to 90% detected once. This receptor was taken from an adult in good health. The chain recombines TRBV24-1 with TRBJ2-3; D ambiguous. Source: peripheral blood, taken on day 0 of AZD1222 vaccination. CDR3 protein: CATSAGVGTDTQYF. The CDR3 coding sequence is TGTGCCACCAGTGCAGGAGTAGGCACAGATACGCAGTATTTT.